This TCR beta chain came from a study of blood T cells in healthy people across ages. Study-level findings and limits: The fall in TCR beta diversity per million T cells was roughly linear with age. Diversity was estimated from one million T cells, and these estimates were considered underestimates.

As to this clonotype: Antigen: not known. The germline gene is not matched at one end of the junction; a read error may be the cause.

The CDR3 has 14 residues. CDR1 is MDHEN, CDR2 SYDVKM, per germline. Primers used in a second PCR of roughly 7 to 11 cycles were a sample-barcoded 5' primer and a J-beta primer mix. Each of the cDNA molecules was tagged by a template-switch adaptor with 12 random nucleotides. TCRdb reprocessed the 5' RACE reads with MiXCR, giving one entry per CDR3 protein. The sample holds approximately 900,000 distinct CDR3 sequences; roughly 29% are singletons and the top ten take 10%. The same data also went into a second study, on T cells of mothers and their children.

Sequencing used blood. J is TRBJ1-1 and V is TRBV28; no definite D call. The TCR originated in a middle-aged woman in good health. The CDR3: CTSTPVPRNTEAFF. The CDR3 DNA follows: TGTACCAGCACCCCTGTTCCCAGGAACACTGAAGCTTTCTTT.